This T cell receptor (beta chain) was captured by sequencing in a study of blood T cell repertoires in COVID-19. About the research overall: Specimens from acute and convalescent COVID-19 originated in the United States, Italy and Spain. PBMCs, B-cell-depleted T cells, or T cells were the source of the cDNA or gDNA that made up the material.

Deletions cut 3 bases from V and 9 bases from J, with 6 bases between. The CDR3 is 11 amino acids. In the study's own analysis: Scientists estimated how many nucleated cells there were by amplifying reference gene primers. The method was immunoSEQ multiplex PCR; TCRdb's version includes in-frame clones alone and lacks a portion of them. V and J calls plus clone size are reproduced from that table; the DNA served to infer D and trimming. This table holds tens of thousands of clones, approximately 90% found once. What was sequenced was peripheral blood. The clonotype comes from a human donor in a cohort sampled during active COVID-19. The rearrangement links TRBV12-3 or TRBV12-4 to TRBJ2-1, with D hard to call. The CDR3 nucleotides read TGTGCCAGCAGTTTTAATAGTGAGCAGTTCTTC. This codes for CASSFNSEQFF.